This TCR beta chain was retrieved from a study of cytomegalovirus exposure and HLA in healthy donors. The study's findings and limits: Researchers reported that three CMV-associated chains were confirmed in vitro as CMV antigen-specific. An analysis that came later showed most CMV-associated TCR beta chains appearing HLA-restricted.

This CDR3 is 17 amino acids long. Per germline, CDR1 SSHAT and CDR2 FNYEAQ (reference sequence). The PCR contained 60 Vbeta and 13 Jbeta primers. Repertoires were generated with immunoSEQ multiplex PCR, while TCRdb's copy carries only in-frame clones and drops some. The sample yields over 150,000 clones, less than 85% seen once. As for this clone: Its target is unknown. The junction does not match germline at one end; this may be a read error.

The V and J genes are TRBV7-7 and TRBJ1-4; 10 positions match TRBD1. The receptor comes from a man aged 18 to 35 in good health and CMV-seronegative. The sequenced material came from PBMCs. This CDR3 is CASSLGRDRGTNEKLFF. The CDR3 DNA follows: TGTGCTAGCAGCTTAGGCCGGGACAGGGGAACTAATGAAAAACTGTTTTTT.